Here is one TCR beta chain with its context. These data originate in a study of cytomegalovirus exposure and HLA in healthy donors. Trimming took 5 bases from V and 2 from J; bases not matched to a gene: 5. The CDR3 covers 15 residues. Germline CDR1 reads MNHEY; CDR2 reads SVGAGI. PCR used 60 Vbeta primers and 13 Jbeta primers. Only in-frame clones appear in the TCRdb table, and some are missing; sequencing was by immunoSEQ multiplex PCR. The table shows 90,000 to 120,000 clones, with over 70% occurring only once. The chain combines TRBV6-5 with TRBJ1-5; TRBD1 matches 8 bases. The receptor was isolated from a man aged 25-45 years in good health and CMV-seronegative. The specimen sequenced was PBMCs. This CDR3 reads CASSPMTGGNQPQHF. CDR3 nucleotide sequence: TGTGCCAGCAGTCCTATGACAGGGGGCAATCAGCCCCAGCATTTT.